These 11 T cell receptor beta chains were sequenced from one sample in a study of blood T cell repertoires in COVID-19. TCRdb's table, derived via immunoSEQ multiplex PCR, lists solely in-frame clones and lacks some. The table lists a few hundred thousand clones, approximately 83% of them singletons. The sample consisted of PBMCs or T cells enriched from blood (not recorded which). These receptors originate from a woman in her thirties who had recovered from COVID-19.

The genes are TRBV18 and TRBJ1-1; the match to TRBD1 covers 7 bases. This CDR3 spans 14 amino acids. The V segment lost 0 bases and the J segment 5 bases; nucleotides outside the gene matches: 3. The germline V gene has CDR1 KGHSH and CDR2 LQKENI. The CDR3, as DNA: TGTGCCAGCTCACCACCGACAGGGAAGACTGAAGCTTTCTTT. As protein: CASSPPTGKTEAFF.

This clone appeared a few times. The V and J genes are TRBV3-1 (or the pseudogene TRBV3-2) and TRBJ2-6, with D possibly TRBD2 on 5 matching bases. Trimming removed 2 bases at V and 1 base at J, with 12 bases between. CDR1 and CDR2 (germline): LGHDT, YNNKEL (reference sequence). This CDR3 region has 17 residues. The CDR3 DNA reads as TGTGCCAGCAGCCAATCCCCTGGCGGGTCTGGGGCCAACGTCCTGACTTTC. Its protein is CASSQSPGGSGANVLTF.

This sequence joins TRBV7-9 and TRBJ2-1, with TRBD1 matching 11 bases. The CDR3 extends over 14 amino acids. Germline V gene lookup returns CDR1 SEHNR and CDR2 FQNEAQ (reference sequence). The V and J ends lost 5 bases and 7 bases, in that order; junction bases with no gene match: 4. CDR3 residues: CASSLDRGQNEQFF. CDR3 DNA: TGTGCCAGCAGCCTGGACAGGGGGCAAAATGAGCAGTTCTTC.

CDR3: CASSLGQMKRGNTIYF. The CDR3 bases are TGTGCCAGCAGCTTAGGACAGATGAAAAGGGGAAACACCATATATTTT. The gene calls are TRBV7-9 and TRBJ1-3, with D tentatively TRBD1 (5 bases). This CDR3 has 16 residues. The germline CDR1 and CDR2 sequences are SEHNR and FQNEAQ (reference sequence). Trimming stripped 1 base from V and 4 bases from J, with 14 bases between.

This sequence joins TRBV18 and TRBJ2-7; 8 bases line up with TRBD2. This CDR3 comprises 14 residues. With V trimmed by 8 bases and J by 3 bases, 9 bases remained unmatched. Germline assignment: CDR1 KGHSH and CDR2 LQKENI. The CDR3 DNA is TGTGCCAGCCACCCGGGGGGGCCCGACTACGAGCAGTACTTC. Its protein is CASHPGGPDYEQYF.

The V gene is TRBV5-8, the J gene TRBJ1-2, with no clear D. With 4 bases removed from V and 1 base from J, the gap between germline ends came to 17 bases. Germline V lookup: CDR1 SGHTS, CDR2 YDEGEE. The CDR3 covers 16 residues. The CDR3 DNA reads as TGTGCCAGCAGCATACTTTCCCGGTCCCGTAACTATGGCTACACCTTC. Translated, it gives CASSILSRSRNYGYTF.

The gene calls are TRBV19 and TRBJ2-6, with TRBD1 matching over 7 bases. CDR3 length equals 18 residues. Germline loops: CDR1 LNHDA, CDR2 SQIVND (reference sequence). V lost 8 bases and J lost 0; bases outside the gene matches: 13. DNA for the CDR3: TGTGCCAGTCGGCGTGACAGGGCCTCTAGCTCTGGGGCCAACGTCCTGACTTTC. It encodes CASRRDRASSSGANVLTF.

The gene calls are TRBV7-9 and TRBJ2-7, with D tentatively TRBD2 (5 bases). Germline V gene data show CDR1 as SEHNR and CDR2 as FQNEAQ (reference sequence). With 0 bases removed from V and 5 bases from J, the gap between germline ends came to 17 bases. The CDR3 totals 16 residues. This CDR3 reads CASSLAGPPDYNEQYF. Written as DNA, the CDR3 is TGTGCCAGCAGCTTAGCCGGGCCTCCCGACTACAACGAGCAGTACTTC.

The chain carries TRBV18 and TRBJ2-1; 12 nucleotides agree with TRBD1. V was clipped by 6 bases and J by 6 bases; unmatched bases: 6. The CDR3 spans 15 residues. Germline V gives CDR1 KGHSH, CDR2 LQKENI. The DNA for the CDR3 is TGTGCCAGCTCTCCGGGACAGGGGGCAGGCAATGAGCAGTTCTTC. This encodes CASSPGQGAGNEQFF.

The chain is built from TRBV5-1 and TRBJ2-7; 8 bases are shared with TRBD1. The trim removed 3 bases at V and 5 bases at J, leaving 4 bases unmatched. Germline CDR1 SGHRS, CDR2 YFSETQ. This CDR3 comprises 13 residues. Here the CDR3 reads CASSWTGMDEQYF. The CDR3 DNA sequence: TGCGCCAGCAGCTGGACAGGGATGGACGAGCAGTACTTC.

The V gene is TRBV29-1, the J gene TRBJ1-2; possibly TRBD1 for D (6 bases). Trimming shortened V by 6 bases and J by 7 bases, and 15 bases separated the two germline ends. The CDR3 extends over 12 amino acids. Germline V CDR1 and CDR2: SQVTM, ANQGSEA. Here the CDR3 reads CSVPGGRGGYTF. CDR3 nucleotide sequence: TGCAGCGTGCCTGGGGGCCGGGGTGGCTACACCTTC.